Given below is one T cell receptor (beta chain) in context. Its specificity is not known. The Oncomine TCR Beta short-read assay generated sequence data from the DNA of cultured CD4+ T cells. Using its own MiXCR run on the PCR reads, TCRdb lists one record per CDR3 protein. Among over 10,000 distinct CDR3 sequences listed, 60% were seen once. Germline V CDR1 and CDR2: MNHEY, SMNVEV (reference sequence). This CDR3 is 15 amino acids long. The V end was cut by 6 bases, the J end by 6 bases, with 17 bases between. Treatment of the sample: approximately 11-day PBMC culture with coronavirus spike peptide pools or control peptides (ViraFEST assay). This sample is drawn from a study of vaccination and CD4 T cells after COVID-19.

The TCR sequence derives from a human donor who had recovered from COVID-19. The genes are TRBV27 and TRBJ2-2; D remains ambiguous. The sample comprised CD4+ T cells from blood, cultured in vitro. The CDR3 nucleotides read TGTGCCAGCAGCCCTACCGGTTGGTCGGCCGGGGAGCTGTTTTTT. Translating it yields CASSPTGWSAGELFF.